Below, 12 T cell receptor beta chains from the same sample are listed, as sequenced in a study of blood T cell repertoires in COVID-19. TCRdb's table, derived via immunoSEQ multiplex PCR, lists solely in-frame clones and lacks some. The sample consists of tens of thousands of clones, 75% to 90% of them appearing once. The source material was peripheral blood. Receptor source: a human donor in a cohort sampled during active COVID-19.

This clone was counted a single time. This chain uses TRBV6-6 with TRBJ2-7; 12 nucleotides align to TRBD2. The length of the CDR3 is 16 residues. Trimming at V came to 0 bases and at J to 2 bases, leaving 2 bases not matched to a gene. The germline V gene has CDR1 MNHNY and CDR2 SVGAGI (reference sequence). The CDR3 DNA is TGTGCCAGCAGTTACTCGACTAGCGGGGGCCCCTACGAGCAGTACTTC. Translated, it gives CASSYSTSGGPYEQYF.

The chain links TRBV7-2 to TRBJ2-7; a weak D match, TRBD2 (6 bases). This CDR3 is 15 amino acids long. Germline values: CDR1 SGHTA, CDR2 FQGNSA. V was pared by 4 bases and J by 0 bases, with 13 bases between. The CDR3 DNA reads TGTGCCAGCAGCTATGGCGGGATAGACTCCTACGAGCAGTACTTC. It specifies CASSYGGIDSYEQYF.

The CDR3 loop reads CASSVQQNTEAFF. CDR3 bases: TGTGCCAGCAGCGTACAACAAAACACTGAAGCTTTCTTT. The chain employs TRBV9 and TRBJ1-1; no definite D call. Trimming cost V 1 base and J 2 bases, with 6 bases left between them. The germline V gene encodes CDR1 SGDLS and CDR2 YYNGEE. This CDR3 spans 13 amino acids. The variable domain in full, completed from reference TRBV9 and TRBJ1-1, reads DSGVTQTPKHLITATGQRVTLRCSPRSGDLSVYWYQQSLDQGLQFLIQYYNGEERAKGNILERFSAQQFPDLHSELNLSSLELGDSALYFCASSVQQNTEAFFGQGTRLTVV.

This clone was recorded once. The chain employs TRBV5-8 and TRBJ2-7; TRBD2 might be the D (6 bases). The CDR3 covers 17 residues. With 1 base removed from V and 0 bases from J, the gap between germline ends came to 17 bases. CDR1 SGHTS and CDR2 YDEGEE come from the germline V gene. CDR3 coding DNA: TGTGCCAGCAGCTTGTTTTGGGGGGTCCTAAACTCCTACGAGCAGTACTTC. This translates into CASSLFWGVLNSYEQYF.

The chain couples TRBV5-1 to TRBJ2-3; 7 bases are shared with TRBD1. V gave up 0 bases and J gave up 3 bases; unmatched junction bases: 7. This CDR3 has 16 residues. Germline CDR1 SGHRS, CDR2 YFSETQ. CDR3 nucleotide sequence: TGCGCCAGCAGCTTGGCCGGGCAGGGGGTGACAGATACGCAGTATTTT. Its protein is CASSLAGQGVTDTQYF.

The V gene is TRBV27, the J gene TRBJ2-7; D call uncertain. The V gene's germline CDR1 is MNHEY and CDR2 SMNVEV (reference sequence). Trimming pared 0 bases from V and 3 bases from J, leaving 6 bases between. The CDR3 sequence is 13 residues long. The CDR3 is CASSLSRSYEQYF. The CDR3 DNA is TGTGCCAGCAGTTTATCTCGCAGCTACGAGCAGTACTTC.

The chain has TRBV25-1 and TRBJ2-3, with 9 bases that match TRBD1. J lost 3 bases, V lost 3 bases, and 4 bases had no gene match. The CDR3 contains 15 residues. Germline V gives CDR1 MGHDK, CDR2 SYGVNS. CDR3 region: CASSDIGQGTDTQYF. The CDR3 DNA follows: TGTGCCAGCAGTGATATTGGACAGGGGACAGATACGCAGTATTTT.

The chain has TRBV10-3 and TRBJ2-2, with no clear D. V was trimmed by 4 bases and J by 5 bases, leaving 17 bases between them. Germline V lookup: CDR1 ENHRY, CDR2 SYGVKD. This CDR3 contains 16 residues. CDR3 in amino acids: CAISVYGATGTGELFF. The CDR3 DNA follows: TGTGCCATCAGTGTGTACGGTGCGACTGGTACCGGGGAGCTGTTTTTT.

The chain uses TRBV5-4 and TRBJ1-5; D perhaps matches TRBD1 (6 bases). This CDR3 is built from 15 residues. Trimming took off 4 bases at V and 4 bases at J, with 15 bases between the two ends. Germline CDR1 SGHNT, CDR2 YYREEE (reference sequence). The DNA of the CDR3 is TGTGCCAGCAGCCAGCAAGGACAGCCGAATCAGCCCCAGCATTTT. Residues: CASSQQGQPNQPQHF.

This clone was observed a handful of times. The V call is TRBV7-9, the J call TRBJ1-5, with D hard to call. Trimming cost V 1 base and J 3 bases, with 10 bases left between them. CDR1 is SEHNR and CDR2 is FQNEAQ in the germline V gene (reference sequence). CDR3 size: 15 residues. In DNA form, the CDR3 reads TGTGCCAGCAGCTTAGGGAACGGGGTCAATCAGCCCCAGCATTTT. This codes for CASSLGNGVNQPQHF.

The chain uses TRBV4-1 and TRBJ2-7; D unclear. This CDR3 contains 15 residues. CDR1 MGHRA and CDR2 YSYEKL come from the germline V gene. Trimming took 5 bases from V and 1 from J, leaving 15 bases between them. This chain's CDR3 is CASSGVFHGSYEQYF. The CDR3 region has the DNA TGCGCCAGCAGCGGAGTCTTCCATGGGTCCTACGAGCAGTACTTC.

The chain couples TRBV28 to TRBJ2-3, with TRBD1 identical over 12 bases. The CDR3 length is 17 residues. V trimming: 3 bases; J trimming: 1 base; junction bases outside the gene matches: 5. Germline CDR1 MDHEN, CDR2 SYDVKM. CDR3 protein: CASSLPGQGARTDTQYF. Written as DNA, the CDR3 is TGTGCCAGCAGTTTGCCGGGACAGGGGGCCCGCACAGATACGCAGTATTTT. The variable domain in full, completed from reference TRBV28 and TRBJ2-3, reads DVKVTQSSRYLVKRTGEKVFLECVQDMDHENMFWYRQDPGLGLRLIYFSYDVKMKEKGDIPEGYSVSREKKERFSLILESASTNQTSMYLCASSLPGQGARTDTQYFGPGTRLTVL.